This is a list of T cell receptor beta chains from one sample in a study of blood T cells in healthy people across ages. TCRdb re-called the 5' RACE reads through MiXCR, storing one row per CDR3 protein. The sample has approximately 1.5 million distinct CDR3 sequences, roughly two fifths seen once; the top ten hold about 4%. The sequenced sample consisted of blood. These receptors came from a woman aged 18-30 years in good health. Both conserved end residues are part of each CDR3. The D gene is left open where the match is weak. Some rows have no size entry. The others give once, few or many, or a class for an expanded clone.

TRBJ1-1 | 14 | TRBV7-9 | NA | NA | TGTGCCAGCAGCGTATTACTGGGCGACACTGAAGCTTTCTTT | CASSVLLGDTEAFF
TRBJ1-2 | 14 | TRBV28 | NA | NA | TGTGCCAGCAGTTTAAGTTCTGGGTACAAAGGCTACACCTTC | CASSLSSGYKGYTF
TRBJ1-2 | 13 | TRBV27 | many | NA | TGTGCCAGCAGTTTCAAGGGGAACTATGGCTACACCTTC | CASSFKGNYGYTF
TRBJ1-2 | 15 | TRBV21-1 | NA | NA | TGTGCCAGCAGCAAAGACAGGGAGGATTTGAAGGGCTACACCTTC | CASSKDREDLKGYTF
TRBJ2-5 | 14 | TRBV29-1 | NA | TRBD2 | TGCAGCGTGGGGAGTAGCGGGGGGGGAGAGACCCAGTACTTC | CSVGSSGGGETQYF
TRBJ1-6 | 19 | TRBV6-5 | few | TRBD1 | TGTGCCAGCAGTTACTCGAAAGGGACAGGCACTCCATATAATTCACCCCTCCACTTT | CASSYSKGTGTPYNSPLHF
TRBJ2-2 | 16 | TRBV7-2 | few | NA | TGTGCCAGCAGCTTACGGCAGTCCCACAACACCGGGGAGCTGTTTTTT | CASSLRQSHNTGELFF
TRBJ1-1 | 14 | TRBV7-9 | NA | NA | TGTGCCAACAGCTTATCTGGGAGGTCGACTGAAGCTTTCTTT | CANSLSGRSTEAFF
TRBJ1-2 | 13 | TRBV2 | NA | NA | TGTGCCAGCAGTGTCCGGAATCGCAGTGGCTACACCTTC | CASSVRNRSGYTF
TRBJ1-2 | 15 | TRBV3-1 | few | NA | TGTGCCAGCAGCCAATTATCTGGGCTCGGGGTCGGCTACACCTTC | CASSQLSGLGVGYTF
TRBJ1-2 | 14 | TRBV6-6 | NA | NA | TGTGCCAGCAGTCGTCCTCAGCCTAACTATGGCTACACCTTC | CASSRPQPNYGYTF
TRBJ2-3 | 12 | TRBV12-3/TRBV12-4 | many | NA | TGTGCCAGCAGTCCTAGGGTAGATACGCAGTATTTT | CASSPRVDTQYF
TRBJ2-1 | 16 | TRBV27 | many | TRBD2 | TGTGCCAGCAGTCCAGGGACTAGCGGAACCTACAATGAGCAGTTCTTC | CASSPGTSGTYNEQFF
TRBJ2-7 | 17 | TRBV6-6 | few | TRBD2 | TGTGCCAGCAGTTACGGTATTACTAGCGGGTACTCCTACGAGCAGTACTTC | CASSYGITSGYSYEQYF
TRBJ2-2 | 16 | TRBV20-1 | NA | NA | TGCAGTGCTAGAGATCCGGCCAGGCCCAGCACCGGGGAGCTGTTTTTT | CSARDPARPSTGELFF
TRBJ1-1 | 15 | TRBV20-1 | few | NA | TGCAGTGCTAGAGATGGGCGTCAGGGAGGAACTGAAGCTTTCTTT | CSARDGRQGGTEAFF
TRBJ2-7 | 15 | TRBV19 | NA | TRBD2 | TGTGCCAGTAGTCAGACTAGCAGCTCCTACAATGAGCAGTACTTC | CASSQTSSSYNEQYF
TRBJ1-6 | 16 | TRBV14 | NA | NA | TGTGCCAGCAGCCGGGTGGAGTTGGCCTATAATTCACCCCTCCACTTT | CASSRVELAYNSPLHF
TRBJ2-7 | 18 | TRBV10-3 | NA | NA | TGTGCCATCAGAAGTGAGCTGGGGGGGGACAGGAGCTTCTACGAGCAGTACTTC | CAIRSELGGDRSFYEQYF
TRBJ2-3 | 15 | TRBV20-1 | NA | NA | TGCAGTGCAAGTATGGCGGGGGACAACACAGATACGCAGTATTTT | CSASMAGDNTDTQYF
TRBJ1-2 | 15 | TRBV27 | few | TRBD1 | TGTGCCAGCAGTCCGGGACAGCTGGATAACTATGGCTACACCTTC | CASSPGQLDNYGYTF
TRBJ2-1 | 15 | TRBV3-1 | NA | NA | TGTGCCAGCAGCCAACCTGTGAGCTCCTACAATGAGCAGTTCTTC | CASSQPVSSYNEQFF
TRBJ1-2 | 13 | TRBV30 | NA | NA | TGTGCCTGGAGTGGGGAGAACCTCGGGGGCTACACCTTC | CAWSGENLGGYTF
TRBJ1-1 | 16 | TRBV20-1 | NA | NA | TGCAGTGCTGCACGGGACGGCTACCGCGAGGGGACTGAAGCTTTCTTT | CSAARDGYREGTEAFF
TRBJ1-2 | 15 | TRBV7-9 | NA | NA | TGTGCCAGCAGCTTAGGGCAACCCGGGGACTATGGCTACACCTTC | CASSLGQPGDYGYTF
TRBJ2-3 | 16 | TRBV4-3 | NA | NA | TGCGCCAGCAGCCAAGAAGCTGCCTCACAGGGAGGTACGCAGTATTTT | CASSQEAASQGGTQYF
TRBJ2-7 | 13 | TRBV20-1 | once | TRBD2 | TGCAGTGCTTCGGGGGGGCCTCAAAATGAGCAGTACTTC | CSASGGPQNEQYF
TRBJ2-3 | 14 | TRBV20-1 | few | TRBD2 | TGCAGTGCTTCGACTAGCGGGGGGGCTGATACGCAGTATTTT | CSASTSGGADTQYF
TRBJ2-5 | 15 | TRBV4-1 | NA | NA | TGCGCCAGCAGCCAAGTAGCGTCCTCCTACAATGAGCAGTACTTC | CASSQVASSYNEQYF
TRBJ2-5 | 15 | TRBV7-6 | NA | TRBD1 | TGTGCCAGCAGCCTTATGACAGGGGGCTACAATGAGCAGTACTTC | CASSLMTGGYNEQYF
TRBJ1-4 | 14 | TRBV5-1 | few | NA | TGCGCCAGCAGCCTAGGGGGAGTCGGGGACCTCACGTTTTTT | CASSLGGVGDLTFF
TRBJ2-7 | 16 | TRBV6-6 | NA | NA | TGTGCCAGCAGTTACTCCACGTGGGGCATAGCCTACGAGCAGTACTTC | CASSYSTWGIAYEQYF